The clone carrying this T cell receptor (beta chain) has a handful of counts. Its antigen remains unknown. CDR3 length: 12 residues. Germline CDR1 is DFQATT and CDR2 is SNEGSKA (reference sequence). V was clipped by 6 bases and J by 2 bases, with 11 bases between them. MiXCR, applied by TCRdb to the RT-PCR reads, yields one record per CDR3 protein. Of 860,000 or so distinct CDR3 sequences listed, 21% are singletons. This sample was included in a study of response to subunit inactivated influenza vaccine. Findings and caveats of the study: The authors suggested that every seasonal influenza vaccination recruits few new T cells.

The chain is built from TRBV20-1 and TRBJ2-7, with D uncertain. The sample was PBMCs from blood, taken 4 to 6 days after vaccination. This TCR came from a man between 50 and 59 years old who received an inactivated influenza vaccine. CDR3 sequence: CSAEPPTYEQYF. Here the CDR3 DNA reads TGCAGTGCCGAACCCCCTACCTACGAGCAGTACTTC.